Described below is a single T cell receptor beta chain sequence and its context. This clonotype was counted once. This clone's antigen is unknown. No base-level quality is on record; no much larger clone is a single base apart. One read gives only weak evidence. The sample belongs to a study of Graves' ophthalmopathy and Graves' hyperthyroidism (dated by TCRdb to the late 2010s). As for the study more broadly: A patient counted as having stable hyperthyroidism if there was no progression to ophthalmopathy within 18 months of follow-up. Once sampling was done, hyperthyroidism patients were given methimazole at a starting dose of 30 mg daily, while ophthalmopathy patients were given high-dose intravenous methylprednisolone. To tell Graves' ophthalmopathy apart from Graves' hyperthyroidism, and to predict which patients would progress to ophthalmopathy, the study relied on TCR beta repertoire signatures. To explore V-J signatures distinguishing ophthalmopathy from hyperthyroidism, a discovery set of about a hundred patients (roughly 44 ophthalmopathy, 57 stable hyperthyroidism) was enrolled. An independent validation cohort was composed of fewer than 20 hyperthyroidism patients and more than 15 patients who later progressed from hyperthyroidism to ophthalmopathy. In total, approximately 130 blood samples were TCR-sequenced: 43 ophthalmopathy, over 70 hyperthyroidism and approximately 17 hyperthyroidism-to-ophthalmopathy patients. In six hyperthyroidism patients, T-cell repertoires of thyroid tissue and blood were compared. What the work shows at the level of the full study, not this receptor alone: Most expanded thyroid clonotypes with a frequency above 0.001 also appeared in blood, which suggests that blood repertoires may reflect the immune response in the thyroid. Sample size was not statistically predetermined, and group allocation was not concealed from the investigators. In validation, the model predicted ophthalmopathy progression with 70.59% sensitivity and roughly 72% specificity; some 13 predicted patients were CT-confirmed with GO in a median of roughly 6.8 months. The 13-signature model separated ophthalmopathy from stable hyperthyroidism with roughly 89% sensitivity and 81% to 82% specificity in cross-validation, and 80%/75% in the test set.

Its CDR3 holds 20 amino acids, cysteine through phenylalanine. CDR3 DNA only is kept here, 60 bases in frame from base 1. V is cut back by 4 bases and J by 2 bases, with 19 bases in the junction unmatched. From a lookup of the germline V gene, CDR1 and CDR2 are ENHRY and SYGVKD. Hyperthyroidism patients were newly diagnosed, were aged 18 to 65 years, and had a disease duration under 2 months. Patients with other autoimmune diseases, uncontrolled infections, pregnancy or lactation were excluded. Clinical symptoms, serum thyroxine, TRAb, thyroid ultrasound and orbital computed tomography were used for diagnosis. Trizol reagent was used to extract the total RNA, and its quality was then checked on an Agilent 2100 Bioanalyzer. For repertoire sequencing, the TCR beta CDR3 regions were amplified from RNA transcripts. The first round of RT-PCR was done with HTBI primers and the Qiagen OneStep RT-PCR kit, and was followed by a second round of multiplex PCR, then size selection and purification. Libraries were sequenced on an Illumina HiSeq2000 using paired-end 100 bp reads. The source study handled its data this way. SOAPnuke was used to process the reads, throwing out any read that had adapters, had uncalled bases, had a mean Phred below 15, or lacked an exact constant-primer or identifier match. COPE v1.2.5 was used to merge the high-quality paired reads. Each unique nucleotide sequence was defined as a clonotype, and clonotypes were aligned to IMGT TRB V, D and J references with MiTCR v1.1. The analysis was limited to V-J combinations with a frequency above 0.0001, which together covered approximately 99% of repertoires. For each V-J combination, a TCR clonal expansion and chaos score was defined as F50 clonal expansion divided by the chaos observed in the TCRdist matrix. Welch's t-statistics and random forest were used to reduce features to approximately 13 V-J combinations, which were fed into a naive Bayes classifier. The Morisita-Horn index was used to measure how similar the thyroid and blood repertoires were. TCRdb reprocessed the public reads (quality trimming at Q25 with fastp, clone calling with MiXCR) and kept in-frame beta chains. Each CDR3 protein gets just one entry, which takes the most common genes and DNA from the rows behind it. TCRdb, not the authors, supplied the V and J calls. Within this sample are roughly 600,000 distinct CDR3 sequences, with roughly 40% of them counted one time only. The top ten clones comprise roughly 4.5% of the sample.

What was sequenced was peripheral blood or thyroid tissue (not recorded which). The sequence came from an adult man with Graves' hyperthyroidism. This sequence uses TRBV10-3 and TRBJ1-5; a stretch of 8 junction bases matches TRBD1. The sequenced DNA: TGTGCCATCAGTGGTCGGACAGGGACGAACACCGGGGAAGGCAATCAGCCCCAGCATTTT. It is translated as CAISGRTGTNTGEGNQPQHF.